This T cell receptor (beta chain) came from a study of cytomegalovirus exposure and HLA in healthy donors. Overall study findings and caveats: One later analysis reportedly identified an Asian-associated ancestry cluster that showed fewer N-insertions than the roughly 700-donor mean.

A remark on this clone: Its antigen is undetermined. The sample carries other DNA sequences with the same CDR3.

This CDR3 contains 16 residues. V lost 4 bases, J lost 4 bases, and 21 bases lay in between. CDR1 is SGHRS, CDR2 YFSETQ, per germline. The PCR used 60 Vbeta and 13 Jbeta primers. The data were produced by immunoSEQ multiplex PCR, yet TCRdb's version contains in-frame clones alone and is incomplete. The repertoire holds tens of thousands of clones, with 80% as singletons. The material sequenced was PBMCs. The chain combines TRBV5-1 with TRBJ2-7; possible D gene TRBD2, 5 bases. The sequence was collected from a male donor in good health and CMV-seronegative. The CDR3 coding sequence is TGCGCCAGCAGCAGCTTATTCCGGGATAGGCCTTACGAGCAGTACTTC. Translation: CASSSLFRDRPYEQYF.